This T cell receptor (beta chain) was captured in a study of monozygotic twins with inflammatory bowel disease. Study outcomes and limitations: Using the inverse Simpson index, IBD patients had lower TCRbeta diversity than healthy co-twins.

Worth noting for this clonotype: Its matching antigen is unknown.

One blood sample of 2.5 ml was taken from each donor. The germline CDR1 and CDR2 sequences are GTSNPN and SVGIG (reference sequence). The CDR3 is made up of 13 amino acids. Added by template switching were UMIs that each held a 6-nucleotide sample barcode. For each CDR3 protein, TCRdb gives one entry from its re-call of the 5' RACE reads, without DNA. The sample holds 150,000 to 200,000 distinct CDR3 sequences. The chain carries TRBV30 and TRBJ1-1; as DNA is missing, the TRBD1 call by TCRdb cannot be tested. The material sequenced was blood. This receptor was taken from a human donor with ulcerative colitis or Crohn's disease, or a healthy co-twin of an affected twin (not recorded which). The CDR3 protein is CAWSQDWDTEAFF.